This is a list of T cell receptor beta chains from one sample in a study of T cells after yellow fever vaccination. One entry per CDR3 protein, called by TCRdb with MiXCR from the 5' RACE reads. The sample contains 450,000 to 550,000 distinct CDR3 sequences, about 19% of which appear only once. Sequenced here: PBMCs, sampled 15 days after the yellow fever booster vaccination. The receptors were sampled from a man aged 25-40 years who received the YFV17D yellow fever vaccine. Both conserved end residues are part of each CDR3. D genes are given only for firm matches. Size is stated for part of the rows, as once, few or many counts, or as a class when the clone is expanded.

DNA	CDR3	V	J	length	size	D
TGTGCCAGCAGCCCCTATGCTGAAGCTTTCTTT	CASSPYAEAFF	TRBV7-9	TRBJ1-1	11	.	.
TGTGCCAGCAGCTTTACGACAGAACCGGCCGGGGAGCTGTTTTTT	CASSFTTEPAGELFF	TRBV7-6	TRBJ2-2	15	.	.
TGTGCCAGCAGCCCCTGGTTAGCCAATAACTACGAGCAGTACTTC	CASSPWLANNYEQYF	TRBV7-2	TRBJ2-7	15	few	.
TGTGCCAGTAGTTGGGTTGCGGGGCTATCCTACAATGAGCAGTTCTTC	CASSWVAGLSYNEQFF	TRBV19	TRBJ2-1	16	.	.
TGCAGTGCTAGAGAGATCAAGGGACCGCCCTACGAGCAGTACTTC	CSAREIKGPPYEQYF	TRBV20-1	TRBJ2-7	15	few	.
TGTGCCAGCAGCCAAGAGGTCTCGACCTATGGCTACACCTTC	CASSQEVSTYGYTF	TRBV3-1	TRBJ1-2	14	.	.
TGCAGTGCTAGAGGTTGGGGTCAGGACGAGCAGTACTTC	CSARGWGQDEQYF	TRBV20-1	TRBJ2-7	13	few	.
TGTGCCAGCAGTAGATTACTTCCGAACACCGGGGAGCTGTTTTTT	CASSRLLPNTGELFF	TRBV7-2	TRBJ2-2	15	.	.
TGTGCCAGCAGTAAGGGACAGCTGAACACTGAAGCTTTCTTT	CASSKGQLNTEAFF	TRBV12-3/TRBV12-4	TRBJ1-1	14	.	TRBD1
TGTGCCACCAGCAGAAGACAGGGAAGGTCTGAAGCTTTCTTT	CATSRRQGRSEAFF	TRBV15	TRBJ1-1	14	few	TRBD1
TGTGCCAGCAGGCGTAAGCGGGAGGTTGGCTCCGTAGAGCAGTTCTTC	CASRRKREVGSVEQFF	TRBV7-2	TRBJ2-1	16	few	TRBD2
TGCGCCAGCAGCTGGGACACAGATACGCAGTATTTT	CASSWDTDTQYF	TRBV5-1	TRBJ2-3	12	.	.
TGTGCCAGCAGCCCTGTAGGGGCCAAAAACATTCAGTACTTC	CASSPVGAKNIQYF	TRBV14	TRBJ2-4	14	.	.
TGCGCCAGCAGCTCCCTCCCCGGGGAAGAGTACCAAGAGACCCAGTACTTC	CASSSLPGEEYQETQYF	TRBV5-1	TRBJ2-5	17	.	.
TGTGCCAGCAGTCCGAGACTAGCGGCGTCCTACGAGCAGTACTTC	CASSPRLAASYEQYF	TRBV28	TRBJ2-7	15	.	TRBD2
TGCAGTGCCGCTGGAAAGTTAGCGGGAATCCCACATGAGCAGTTCTTC	CSAAGKLAGIPHEQFF	TRBV20-1	TRBJ2-1	16	.	TRBD2
TGTGCCAGCAGCTTCGGTTATTCCCGAGGTGGTTATGAGCAGTTCTTC	CASSFGYSRGGYEQFF	TRBV7-2	TRBJ2-1	16	many	.
TGTGCCAGCAGCCAAGATCTTGCGTCTAGTCGGGACAATGAGCAGTTCTTC	CASSQDLASSRDNEQFF	TRBV3-1	TRBJ2-1	17	few	.
TGTGCCAGCAGTTTTGGAGCGGGAATCAATGAGCAGTTCTTC	CASSFGAGINEQFF	TRBV27	TRBJ2-1	14	few	TRBD2
TGCAGCGTGGGGACAGGGAACACTGAAGCTTTCTTT	CSVGTGNTEAFF	TRBV29-1	TRBJ1-1	12	once	TRBD1
TGTGCCAGCAGTCTAATGCGGGATTTTTACAATGAGCAGTTCTTC	CASSLMRDFYNEQFF	TRBV6-2/TRBV6-3	TRBJ2-1	15	.	.
TGTGCCACCAGCAGAGGCGGGAGTGCGTACGAGCAGTACTTC	CATSRGGSAYEQYF	TRBV15	TRBJ2-7	14	few	TRBD2
TGTGCCATCAGAGGGGGCGATTCCTACGAGCAGTACTTC	CAIRGGDSYEQYF	TRBV10-3	TRBJ2-7	13	.	TRBD1
TGTGCCAGCAGTTTACAGGTGCGGGGGGTTTACAATGAGCAGTTCTTC	CASSLQVRGVYNEQFF	TRBV12-3/TRBV12-4	TRBJ2-1	16	.	TRBD2
TGTGCCAGCAGCTTAGCCGGGGGCGAGGACATTCAGTACTTC	CASSLAGGEDIQYF	TRBV7-6	TRBJ2-4	14	few	.
TGTGCCATCAGTGAGTTCGTCGGTCCCAACTATGGCTACACCTTC	CAISEFVGPNYGYTF	TRBV10-3	TRBJ1-2	15	.	.
TGTGCCAGCAGCGTAGCGGGAGACCGGAATGAGCAGTTCTTC	CASSVAGDRNEQFF	TRBV7-8	TRBJ2-1	14	.	TRBD2
TGCGCCAGCAGTGACCGGGGACAGGGCGTTCAGCCCCAGCATTTT	CASSDRGQGVQPQHF	TRBV10-2	TRBJ1-5	15	.	TRBD1
TGTGCCAGCAGTTACGGGACAGACTCCGGGGAGCTGTTTTTT	CASSYGTDSGELFF	TRBV6-5	TRBJ2-2	14	.	TRBD1
TGCGCCAGCAGCTTCGCGGGAGTCGTGGATGAGCAGTTCTTC	CASSFAGVVDEQFF	TRBV5-1	TRBJ2-1	14	.	TRBD2
TGCAGTGCCGCTACCGGGACAGTCAATTCACCCCTCCACTTT	CSAATGTVNSPLHF	TRBV20-1	TRBJ1-6	14	.	TRBD1
TGTGCCAGTAGTATAAAAGTAACCGGGGAGCTGTTTTTT	CASSIKVTGELFF	TRBV19	TRBJ2-2	13	few	.
TGCGCCAGCAGCCAAGAATCTTCCGACAGGGGCTACGAGCAGTACTTC	CASSQESSDRGYEQYF	TRBV4-3	TRBJ2-7	16	.	TRBD1
TGCGCCAGCAGTGAGGGTGGACTAGCAGAGACCCAGTACTTC	CASSEGGLAETQYF	TRBV10-2	TRBJ2-5	14	few	TRBD2
TGTGCCAGCAGCGACCTAGCGGGGTTTTACAATGAGCAGTTCTTC	CASSDLAGFYNEQFF	TRBV9	TRBJ2-1	15	.	TRBD2
TGCAGTGCTAGCAGGGCGGAAGGGGGCCCCTATCGTTTCACAGATACGCAGTATTTT	CSASRAEGGPYRFTDTQYF	TRBV20-1	TRBJ2-3	19	few	TRBD1
TGTGCCAGCTCACCTTCGAACACCGGGGAGCTGTTTTTT	CASSPSNTGELFF	TRBV18	TRBJ2-2	13	few	.
TGCAGCTTTAACAGGGACTCCTACGAGCAGTACTTC	CSFNRDSYEQYF	TRBV29-1	TRBJ2-7	12	many	.
TGCAGCGTTGCGTCAGAGCATAGCAATCAGCCCCAGCATTTT	CSVASEHSNQPQHF	TRBV29-1	TRBJ1-5	14	.	.
TGTGCCAGCAGCCCCACAGGGGAGATATCTGAAGCTTTCTTT	CASSPTGEISEAFF	TRBV7-6	TRBJ1-1	14	few	TRBD1
TGCGCCAGCAGTCAAGGCACGGACCAGCGGGAGGTAACAGATACGCAGTATTTT	CASSQGTDQREVTDTQYF	TRBV23-1	TRBJ2-3	18	.	TRBD2
TGCGCCAGCAGCTTAGGGACTAGCGGGAGGCCAGATACGCAGTATTTT	CASSLGTSGRPDTQYF	TRBV5-1	TRBJ2-3	16	few	TRBD2
TGTGCCAGCAGGCGGGACCTCAACTATGGCTACACCTTC	CASRRDLNYGYTF	TRBV6-1	TRBJ1-2	13	few	.
TGCGCCAGCACCCCCCGGACTAGCGGGACAAGCTCCTACAATGAGCCGTTCTTC	CASTPRTSGTSSYNEPFF	TRBV5-1	TRBJ2-1	18	few	TRBD2
TGCAGCTTTCCGACTAGGGATCTTACAGATACGCAGTATTTT	CSFPTRDLTDTQYF	TRBV29-1	TRBJ2-3	14	.	.
TGTGCCAGCAGCTTAGCTGGCAGTATGGAGACCCAGTACTTC	CASSLAGSMETQYF	TRBV7-2	TRBJ2-5	14	few	.
TGTGCCAGCAGCTTCGGACAGGGGTTTTACGAGCAGTACTTC	CASSFGQGFYEQYF	TRBV7-2	TRBJ2-7	14	many	TRBD1
TGTGCCAGCGCCCAAGGGACAGATACGCAGTATTTT	CASAQGTDTQYF	TRBV28	TRBJ2-3	12	few	.
TGTGCCAGCAATCGCCGCCGGGGCGAGCAGTACTTC	CASNRRRGEQYF	TRBV12-3/TRBV12-4	TRBJ2-7	12	few	.
TGTGCCAGCAGCTTTAGTACCTTAGGCGAGCAGTACTTC	CASSFSTLGEQYF	TRBV7-9	TRBJ2-7	13	.	.
TGTGCCAGCAGTTTACTACGGATAGCGGGACAAAACACCGGGGAGCTGTCTTTT	CASSLLRIAGQNTGELSF	TRBV28	TRBJ2-2	18	.	TRBD2
TGCAGCGTTGTGCTTCTGCGACAGAGCAATCAGCCCCAGCATTTT	CSVVLLRQSNQPQHF	TRBV29-1	TRBJ1-5	15	.	.
TGTGCCAGCAGCTTAACACAGGGCAGGGGCAGGTCCTACGAGCAGTACTTC	CASSLTQGRGRSYEQYF	TRBV7-9	TRBJ2-7	17	few	.
TGTGCCAGCAGTTTGGCCCTCGGCGGAATCGCAGATGAGCAGTTCTTC	CASSLALGGIADEQFF	TRBV12-3/TRBV12-4	TRBJ2-1	16	few	.
TGTGCCAGCAGCTCCCGGGGGGGGGCGAACACCGGGGAGCTGTTTTTT	CASSSRGGANTGELFF	TRBV7-9	TRBJ2-2	16	few	TRBD2